This entry describes one T cell receptor (beta chain). These data come from a study of blood T cell repertoires in COVID-19. The CDR3 contains 16 residues. CDR1 SGHTA and CDR2 FQGNSA come from the germline V gene. Losses at the gene ends were 4 bases for V and 4 bases for J; bases not matched to a gene: 5. This table comes from immunoSEQ multiplex PCR, and its TCRdb copy is limited to in-frame clones, with some not included. The sample shows roughly 500,000 clones, around nine tenths of them seen only once. The sample taken for sequencing was PBMCs or T cells enriched from blood (not recorded which). The sequence was collected from a woman aged 40 to 50 who had recovered from COVID-19. The rearrangement uses TRBV7-2 and TRBJ2-3, with 13 bases aligning to TRBD2. CDR3 in amino acids: CASSSTGLAGSDTQYF. CDR3 sequence (DNA): TGTGCCAGCAGCTCAACGGGACTAGCGGGATCAGATACGCAGTATTTT.